This is a list of T cell receptor beta chains from one sample in a study of blood T cell repertoires in COVID-19. Profiled with immunoSEQ multiplex PCR; TCRdb holds only in-frame clones, not every one. In the table there are about 280,000 clones, roughly nine tenths of which are singletons. Sequenced input: peripheral blood. These receptors originate from a man aged 50-60 years with acute or convalescent COVID-19. Both conserved end residues are part of each CDR3. Fields, in order: J gene, V gene, D gene, clone size, CDR3 DNA, CDR3 protein. D genes are given only for firm matches. Rows give clone size only sometimes, using once, few, many, or a class for an expanded clone.

TRBJ2-7 | TRBV9 | - | - | TGTGCCAGCAGCGCGGGTTACGAGCAGTACTTC | CASSAGYEQYF
TRBJ1-5 | TRBV7-2 | TRBD1 | - | TGTGCCAGCAGCTTAGGGGGACAGTCCAGTCAGCCCCAGCATTTT | CASSLGGQSSQPQHF
TRBJ1-1 | TRBV10-3 | TRBD1 | - | TGTGCCATCGGTCAACAGGGGGCCGGTGAAGCTTTCTTT | CAIGQQGAGEAFF
TRBJ1-2 | TRBV19 | TRBD1 | once | TGTGCCAGTAGTACCCCCGGGACAGACTATGGCTACACCTTC | CASSTPGTDYGYTF
TRBJ1-1 | TRBV29-1 | - | - | TGCAGCGTCACCCCCGGGACTAGGGGCACTGAAGCTTTCTTT | CSVTPGTRGTEAFF
TRBJ2-7 | TRBV6-5 | - | once | TGTGCCAGCAGCCCAACCGGGAACTCCTACGAGCAGTACTTC | CASSPTGNSYEQYF
TRBJ1-3 | TRBV6-1 | TRBD1 | - | TGTGCCAGCAGTGAGGGGACAGGGGTTCTAAACACCATATATTTT | CASSEGTGVLNTIYF
TRBJ2-2 | TRBV3-1/TRBV3-2 | - | - | TGTGCCAGCAGCCAAGAAGGCGACAGGTTTAGCACCGGGGAGCTGTTTTTT | CASSQEGDRFSTGELFF
TRBJ1-2 | TRBV14 | - | - | TGTGCCAGCAGCCAAGGGGCAGGGAGGTTCGTTGGCTACACCTTC | CASSQGAGRFVGYTF
TRBJ1-1 | TRBV7-3 | - | - | TGTGCCAGCAGCTTAGGCGGAATGAACACTGAAGCTTTCTTT | CASSLGGMNTEAFF
TRBJ1-1 | TRBV5-1 | TRBD1 | few | TGCGCCAGCAGCCCACCGACAGGGTGGGGGAACACTGAAGCTTTCTTT | CASSPPTGWGNTEAFF
TRBJ1-6 | TRBV9 | TRBD1 | - | TGTGCCAGCAGCGAGACAGGGGTATCAGGTTCACCCCTCCACTTT | CASSETGVSGSPLHF
TRBJ2-6 | TRBV19 | TRBD1 | - | TGTGCCAGTAGGTTGGGACAGGGATGGGCTGGGGCCAACGTCCTGACTTTC | CASRLGQGWAGANVLTF
TRBJ1-2 | TRBV2 | TRBD1 | - | TGTGCCAGCAGCGACCAATTAGGACAGGGTGGAGGCTACACCTTC | CASSDQLGQGGGYTF
TRBJ2-2 | TRBV5-6 | - | once | TGTGCCAGCAGCTGGACAGCCCAGAACACCGGGGAGCTGTTTTTT | CASSWTAQNTGELFF
TRBJ1-1 | TRBV7-2 | - | - | TGTGCCAGCAGCTTAGTCGGGGGAGGATACACTGAAGCTTTCTTT | CASSLVGGGYTEAFF
TRBJ1-1 | TRBV3-1/TRBV3-2 | - | - | TGTGCCAGCAGCTTCGGACAGCCGAACACTGAAGCTTTCTTT | CASSFGQPNTEAFF
TRBJ2-5 | TRBV9 | TRBD2 | - | TGTGCCAGCAGCGTAGAGGGACTAGCGGGTCGAGAGACCCAGTACTTC | CASSVEGLAGRETQYF
TRBJ2-1 | TRBV19 | TRBD2 | - | TGTGCCAGTAGTATCGTAGGACTAGCGAAGTTCTTC | CASSIVGLAKFF
TRBJ2-3 | TRBV10-1 | - | - | TGCGCCAGCAGTGAGTCGATCCACATCACAGATACGCAGTATTTT | CASSESIHITDTQYF
TRBJ1-4 | TRBV7-9 | - | - | TGTGCCAGCAGCGCCGGACAGCTTACTGAAAAACTGTTTTTT | CASSAGQLTEKLFF
TRBJ2-7 | TRBV4-1 | TRBD2 | - | TGCGCCAGCAGGGGGTCGGGGGGGCCGCAGTACTTC | CASRGSGGPQYF
TRBJ1-2 | TRBV7-9 | - | - | TGTGCCAGCAGCGCGCCGGGTCCCTATGGCTACACCTTC | CASSAPGPYGYTF
TRBJ1-5 | TRBV19 | - | - | TGTGCCAGTAGTATCCAGGGTTCTGGGCAGCCCCAGCATTTT | CASSIQGSGQPQHF
TRBJ2-5 | TRBV11-2 | - | - | TGTGCCAGCAGCCCGGAGCCGGGGTCATGGGAGACCCAGTACTTC | CASSPEPGSWETQYF
TRBJ1-1 | TRBV29-1 | - | - | TGCAGCGTCGGTGGTTACACTGAAGCTTTCTTT | CSVGGYTEAFF